Each of the 29 T cell receptor beta chains below was sequenced from the same sample in a study of cytomegalovirus exposure and HLA in healthy donors. The study ran its PCR with 60 Vbeta and 13 Jbeta primers. Produced via immunoSEQ multiplex PCR; TCRdb's table is partial and in-frame only. The sample lists about 190,000 clones; approximately 70% were seen once. The sample was PBMCs. Every receptor here comes from a woman younger than 45 in good health and CMV-seropositive.

About this clone itself: Relative to the germline gene, one junction end is altered; a read error may explain this. The rearrangement links TRBV7-9 to TRBJ2-1, with D unresolved. This CDR3 region has 15 residues. Germline V gives CDR1 SEHNR, CDR2 FQNEAQ (reference sequence). CDR3 in amino acids: CSSSSGVVIYNEQFF. CDR3 nucleotides: TGTTCCAGCAGCTCAGGCGTGGTGATCTACAATGAGCAGTTCTTC.

This chain connects TRBV28 to TRBJ2-7; perhaps TRBD1 as D (5 bases). Trimming removed 6 bases from V and 2 bases from J, with 14 bases in between. This CDR3 comprises 14 residues. Looked up from germline, CDR1 is MDHEN and CDR2 is SYDVKM. The CDR3, as DNA: TGTGCCAGCAGGCATGATCAGGGAACCTACGAGCAGTACTTC. Translated, it gives CASRHDQGTYEQYF.

V is TRBV2 and J is TRBJ2-5; a possible D gene is TRBD1 (5 bases). Germline V gene lookup returns CDR1 SNHLY and CDR2 FYNNEI. Between the trimmed V and J ends, which lost 1 base and 5 bases, there was a span of 14 bases. The CDR3 runs to 15 residues. The CDR3 coding sequence is TGTGCCAGCAGTGAAGATCGTGGGGCAGGGGAGACCCAGTACTTC. Translation: CASSEDRGAGETQYF.

The chain couples TRBV13 to TRBJ2-7; 7 bases map to TRBD1. Per the germline V gene, CDR1 is PRHDT and CDR2 is FYEKMQ (reference sequence). J was trimmed by 1 base and V by 5 bases; bases with no gene match: 5. The CDR3 covers 14 residues. This CDR3 is CASSPLGQSYEQYF. CDR3 nucleotides: TGTGCCAGCAGCCCCTTGGGACAGTCCTACGAGCAGTACTTC.

This clone was observed a few times. This chain connects TRBV9 to TRBJ2-6, with 11 positions matching TRBD2. With V trimmed by 1 base and J by 4 bases, 4 bases remained unmatched. This CDR3 is 17 amino acids long. Germline loops: CDR1 SGDLS, CDR2 YYNGEE. The CDR3 DNA is TGTGCCAGCAGCGTACTAGCGGGAGGATTAGGGGCCAACGTCCTGACTTTC. Protein: CASSVLAGGLGANVLTF. Looking up the rest from reference TRBV9 and TRBJ2-6 gives the full variable domain: DSGVTQTPKHLITATGQRVTLRCSPRSGDLSVYWYQQSLDQGLQFLIQYYNGEERAKGNILERFSAQQFPDLHSELNLSSLELGDSALYFCASSVLAGGLGANVLTFGAGSRLTVL.

The rearrangement uses TRBV21-1 and TRBJ2-1; TRBD2, the table's D call, was not compared with the DNA. TRBV21-1 is a pseudogene segment. The CDR3 is 17 amino acids. CDR3 DNA: TGTGCCAGATTAAGATCCGGAGGGGCTAGCTCCTACAATGAGCAGTTCTTC. Translation: CARLRSGGASSYNEQFF.

The chain couples TRBV5-6 to TRBJ2-7; possible D gene TRBD1, 6 bases. This CDR3 comprises 15 residues. The V gene's germline CDR1 is SGHDT and CDR2 YYEEEE. Deletions cut 0 bases from V and 3 bases from J, with 13 bases between. This chain's CDR3 is CASSLGTASLYEQYF. CDR3 sequence (DNA): TGTGCCAGCAGCTTGGGGACAGCCTCACTCTACGAGCAGTACTTC. The variable domain in full, completed from reference TRBV5-6 and TRBJ2-7, reads DAGVTQSPTHLIKTRGQQVTLRCSPKSGHDTVSWYQQALGQGPQFIFQYYEEEERQRGNFPDRFSGHQFPNYSSELNVNALLLGDSALYLCASSLGTASLYEQYFGPGTRLTVT.

The CDR3 protein is CASSLVGGSYNEQFF. As DNA, the CDR3 is TGTGCCAGCAGCTTAGTTGGAGGGTCGTACAATGAGCAGTTCTTC. The chain couples TRBV7-2 to TRBJ2-1; TRBD2 is a possible D gene (6 bases). Looked up from germline, CDR1 is SGHTA and CDR2 is FQGNSA. The CDR3 is made up of 15 amino acids. Trimming pared 1 base from V and 4 bases from J, leaving 11 bases between. The full variable domain, completed using reference TRBV7-2 and TRBJ2-1, is GAGVSQSPSNKVTEKGKDVELRCDPISGHTALYWYRQSLGQGLEFLIYFQGNSAPDKSGLPSDRFSAERTGGSVSTLTIQRTQQEDSAVYLCASSLVGGSYNEQFFGPGTRLTVL.

The gene calls are TRBV28 and TRBJ1-4; maybe TRBD1 (6 bases). The V end was cut by 3 bases, the J end by 5 bases, with 10 bases between. The germline V gene has CDR1 MDHEN and CDR2 SYDVKM. CDR3 size: 14 residues. CDR3 in amino acids: CASSLVQGNEKLFF. In DNA form, the CDR3 reads TGTGCCAGCAGTTTGGTGCAGGGGAATGAAAAACTGTTTTTT.

The genes are TRBV28 and TRBJ2-7; TRBD2 aligns across 7 bases. The CDR3 has 15 residues. CDR1 and CDR2 from the germline V gene are MDHEN and SYDVKM. V trimming: 5 bases; J trimming: 0 bases; junction bases outside the gene matches: 7. The CDR3 loop reads CASSIPRELSYEQYF. As DNA, the CDR3 is TGTGCCAGCAGTATTCCGCGGGAGCTCTCCTACGAGCAGTACTTC.

The V gene is TRBV28, the J gene TRBJ2-1; TRBD1 aligns across 8 bases. This CDR3 has 13 amino acids. J gave up 7 bases and V 2 bases, and 1 base lay outside the gene matches. Germline V gene data show CDR1 as MDHEN and CDR2 as SYDVKM. CDR3 nucleotide sequence: TGTGCCAGCAGTTTACAGGGGGCGAATGAGCAGTTCTTC. As protein: CASSLQGANEQFF.

J is TRBJ1-4 and V is TRBV7-6; D ambiguous. The CDR3 sequence is 13 residues long. The V gene's germline CDR1 is SGHVS and CDR2 FNYEAQ. With 4 bases removed from V and 8 bases from J, the gap between germline ends came to 11 bases. CDR3 region: CASSYREGEKLFF. CDR3 sequence (DNA): TGTGCCAGCAGCTACCGGGAGGGCGAAAAACTGTTTTTT.

The chain is built from TRBV5-1 and TRBJ1-2; D is perhaps TRBD1 (6 bases). The ends were cut back, 4 bases at V and 3 bases at J, with 16 bases in the middle. CDR1 is SGHRS, CDR2 YFSETQ, per germline. The length of the CDR3 is 15 residues. CDR3 DNA sequence: TGCGCCAGCAGCGGGGACGACAGGTTTTACTATGGCTACACCTTC. It yields the protein CASSGDDRFYYGYTF.

This clone was counted a few times. The rearrangement uses TRBV4-2 and TRBJ2-2; possible D gene TRBD2, 6 bases. V was pared by 1 base and J by 0 bases, with 9 bases between. Germline-derived CDR1 and CDR2 are LGHNA and YNFKEQ. The CDR3 loop spans 16 amino acids. CDR3 DNA: TGTGCCAGCAGCCAAGGGGGCGGGACGAACACCGGGGAGCTGTTTTTT. This codes for CASSQGGGTNTGELFF.

This chain connects TRBV18 to TRBJ1-1; TRBD1 agrees at 8 bases. There are 17 residues in the CDR3. The trim removed 6 bases at V and 0 bases at J, leaving 12 bases unmatched. Germline V gene data show CDR1 as KGHSH and CDR2 as LQKENI. The CDR3: CASSPLQGAEMNTEAFF. CDR3 coding DNA: TGTGCCAGCTCGCCGCTCCAGGGGGCGGAAATGAACACTGAAGCTTTCTTT.

This chain joins TRBV29-1 and TRBJ2-7; D is ambiguous. The CDR3 length is 12 residues. The germline V gene encodes CDR1 SQVTM and CDR2 ANQGSEA. The germline V and J ends were trimmed by 5 bases and 0 bases, with 8 bases remaining between them. The CDR3 sequence is CSVTLPSYEQYF. The CDR3 DNA reads TGCAGCGTTACATTACCCTCCTACGAGCAGTACTTC.

The rearrangement joins TRBV21-1 to TRBJ2-3; the tabulated D call, TRBD1, remains unverified against the DNA. TRBV21-1 is recorded as a pseudogene. The length of the CDR3 is 22 residues. In DNA, the CDR3 is TGTGCCAGCAGCAAAGCTACAGTCGAGGAGAGGCCAAGGGGGCCTAGCACAGATACGCAGTATTTT. Its translation is CASSKATVEERPRGPSTDTQYF.

The chain combines TRBV13 with TRBJ2-7, with 12 nucleotides matching TRBD2. CDR1 PRHDT and CDR2 FYEKMQ come from the germline V gene (reference sequence). The J segment lost 1 base and the V segment lost 2 bases, leaving 6 bases of the junction unmatched. The CDR3 length is 17 residues. CDR3 in amino acids: CASSLRLAGERSYEQYF. In DNA, the CDR3 is TGTGCCAGCAGCTTAAGACTAGCGGGAGAACGATCCTACGAGCAGTACTTC.

This clone was seen only a few times. The V and J genes are TRBV28 and TRBJ1-4; tentative D call: TRBD1 (5 bases). Trimming took off 4 bases at V and 4 bases at J, with 16 bases between the two ends. CDR3 length equals 16 residues. CDR1 and CDR2 from the germline V gene are MDHEN and SYDVKM. CDR3: CASSSALQELNEKLFF. The CDR3 nucleotides read TGTGCCAGCAGTTCAGCCCTACAGGAGCTTAATGAAAAACTGTTTTTT.

The chain recombines TRBV25-1 with TRBJ2-2; 12 bases are shared with TRBD2. V lost 5 bases, J lost 6 bases, and 10 bases stayed unmatched. Germline CDR1 is MGHDK and CDR2 is SYGVNS. This CDR3 spans 17 amino acids. The CDR3 DNA sequence: TGTGCCAGCAGTCCCGGGACTAGCGGGCAAGGGGCCGGGGAGCTGTTTTTT. Translated: CASSPGTSGQGAGELFF.

The chain is built from TRBV5-5 and TRBJ2-7, with 12 bases matching TRBD1. The CDR3 length is 15 residues. Germline CDR1 SGHKS, CDR2 YYEKEE (reference sequence). The junction had 5 bases not matched to a gene; V was cut back by 2 bases and J by 5 bases. The CDR3 loop reads CASSFPGTGGHEQYF. The CDR3 DNA sequence: TGTGCCAGCAGCTTCCCCGGGACAGGGGGCCACGAGCAGTACTTC.

This sequence joins TRBV5-8 and TRBJ1-1; no firm D call. V dropped 0 bases and J dropped 9 bases, with 9 bases sitting between them. The CDR3 covers 12 residues. CDR1 and CDR2 from the germline V gene are SGHTS and YDEGEE. DNA for the CDR3: TGTGCCAGCAGCTTGGATTGGCTCCAAGCTTTCTTT. It encodes CASSLDWLQAFF. Supplemented by reference TRBV5-8 and TRBJ1-1, the full variable domain reads EAGVTQSPTHLIKTRGQQATLRCSPISGHTSVYWYQQALGLGLQFLLWYDEGEERNRGNFPPRFSGRQFPNYSSELNVNALELEDSALYLCASSLDWLQAFFGQGTRLTVV.

The V gene is TRBV6-6, the J gene TRBJ2-7, with D possibly matching TRBD2 (6 bases). The CDR3 is 11 residues long. Germline CDR1 and CDR2: MNHNY and SVGAGI (reference sequence). V lost 6 bases and J lost 4, with 7 bases in between. CDR3 bases: TGTGCCAGCAGGGGGGGTTACGAGCAGTACTTC. Its translation: CASRGGYEQYF.

The chain uses TRBV19 and TRBJ1-1; TRBD1 might be the D (5 bases). Between the trimmed V and J ends, which lost 1 base and 5 bases, there was a span of 8 bases. The CDR3 totals 13 residues. CDR1 is LNHDA, CDR2 SQIVND, per germline (reference sequence). The CDR3 DNA reads as TGTGCCAGTAGTATAGGGGGCAAGACTGAAGCTTTCTTT. Translation: CASSIGGKTEAFF.

V and J are TRBV2 and TRBJ2-7; 9 bases map to TRBD2. Per the germline V gene, CDR1 is SNHLY and CDR2 is FYNNEI. The trim removed 8 bases at V and 6 bases at J, leaving 5 bases unmatched. CDR3 length: 12 amino acids. The CDR3 bases are TGTGCCAGCCCGCGGGAGGGGGGCGAGCAGTACTTC. Encoded protein: CASPREGGEQYF.

This clone has a handful of counts. The genes are TRBV5-6 and TRBJ2-3; TRBD1 is a possible D gene (5 bases). Germline V gene sequence: CDR1 SGHDT, CDR2 YYEEEE. CDR3 length: 13 amino acids. V gave up 4 bases and J gave up 1 base, with 7 bases separating them. CDR3 region: CASSDSRTDTQYF. The CDR3 coding sequence is TGTGCCAGCAGCGACAGTCGCACAGATACGCAGTATTTT.

This chain connects TRBV11-2 to TRBJ2-7; 8 bases fit TRBD2. Germline CDR1 and CDR2: SGHAT and FQNNGV. This CDR3 region has 14 residues. V gave up 5 bases and J gave up 8 bases; unmatched junction bases: 11. The CDR3 region has the DNA TGTGCCAGCAGCGAAGTCGACGGGAGGGAGAAGCAGTACTTC. Protein sequence: CASSEVDGREKQYF.

The genes are TRBV4-1 and TRBJ2-1, with TRBD2 identical over 10 bases. V lost 4 bases to trimming and J lost 7 bases; unmatched junction nucleotides: 13. This CDR3 has 17 amino acids. Germline lookup yields CDR1 MGHRA and CDR2 YSYEKL. CDR3: CASSLDIAGGVLNEQFF. The DNA of the CDR3 is TGCGCCAGCAGCCTGGATATAGCGGGAGGAGTTCTGAATGAGCAGTTCTTC.

The chain carries TRBV27 and TRBJ2-7, with 7 bases matching TRBD1. V lost 8 bases to trimming and J lost 7 bases; unmatched junction nucleotides: 8. The CDR3 has 12 residues. In germline, CDR1 is MNHEY, CDR2 SMNVEV (reference sequence). The CDR3 is CASGRQGGEQYF. CDR3 in DNA: TGTGCCAGCGGAAGACAGGGTGGAGAGCAGTACTTC.